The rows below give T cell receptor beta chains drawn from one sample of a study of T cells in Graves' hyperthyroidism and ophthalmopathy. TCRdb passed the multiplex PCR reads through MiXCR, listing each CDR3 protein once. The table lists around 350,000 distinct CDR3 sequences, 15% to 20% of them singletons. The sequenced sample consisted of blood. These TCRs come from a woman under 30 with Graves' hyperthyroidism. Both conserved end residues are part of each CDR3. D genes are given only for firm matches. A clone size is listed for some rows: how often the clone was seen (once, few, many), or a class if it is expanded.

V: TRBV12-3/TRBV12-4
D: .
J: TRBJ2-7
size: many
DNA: TGTGCCAGCAGGATTTCAGGGGCTGGCCACGAGCAGTACTTC
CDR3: CASRISGAGHEQYF

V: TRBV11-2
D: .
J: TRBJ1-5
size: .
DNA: TGTGCCAGCAGCCCTGCTGGATACAGGGTTCCCCAGCCCCAGCATTTT
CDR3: CASSPAGYRVPQPQHF

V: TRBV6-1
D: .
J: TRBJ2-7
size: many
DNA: TGTGCCAACACCGTTAGCTCCTACGAGCAGTACTTC
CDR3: CANTVSSYEQYF

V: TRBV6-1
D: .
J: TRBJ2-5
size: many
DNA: TGTGCCAGCAGTCCCCGGACTGCCCAAGAGACCCAGTACTTC
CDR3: CASSPRTAQETQYF

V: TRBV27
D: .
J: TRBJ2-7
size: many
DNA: TGTGCCAGCAGCCTAGGCATAGGGGCGTTCGGTTCCTACGAGCAGTACTTC
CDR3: CASSLGIGAFGSYEQYF

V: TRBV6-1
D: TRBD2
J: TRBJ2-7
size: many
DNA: TGTGCCAGCAGTGAAATTCTAGCGGGGCCCTACGAGCAGTACTTC
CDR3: CASSEILAGPYEQYF

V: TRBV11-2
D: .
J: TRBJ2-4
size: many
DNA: TGTGCCAGCAGCCCTAGGGAGGCGGGGAACCAAAACATTCAGTACTTC
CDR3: CASSPREAGNQNIQYF

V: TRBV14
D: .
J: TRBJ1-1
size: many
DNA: TGTGCCAGCAGCCAGAAACAGGGTAATCGGAGGAACACTGAAGCTTTCTTT
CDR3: CASSQKQGNRRNTEAFF

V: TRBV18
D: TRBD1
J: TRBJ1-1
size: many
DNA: TGTGCCAGCGCGGGACAGGAAGACGGATGGGAAGCTTTCTTT
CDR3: CASAGQEDGWEAFF

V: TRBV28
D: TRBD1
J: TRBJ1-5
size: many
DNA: TGTGCCAGCAGTTCAGGGGGCTATCAGCCCCAGCATTTT
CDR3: CASSSGGYQPQHF

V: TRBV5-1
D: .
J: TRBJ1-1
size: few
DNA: TGCGCCAGCAGCTTGTCAATGAACTCTGAAGCTTTCTTT
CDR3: CASSLSMNSEAFF

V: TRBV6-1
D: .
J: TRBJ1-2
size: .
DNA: TGTGCCAGCAGTCCCGGCGTTTGGCGTAACTATGGCTACACCTTC
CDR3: CASSPGVWRNYGYTF

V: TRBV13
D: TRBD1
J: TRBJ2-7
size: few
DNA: TGTGCCAGCAGCTTAGGTCACGGGACAGGGGGCTCCTACGAGCAGTACTTC
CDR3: CASSLGHGTGGSYEQYF

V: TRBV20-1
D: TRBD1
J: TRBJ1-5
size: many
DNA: TGCAGTGTGCTGACAGGGGGCATCAATCAGCCCCAGCATTTT
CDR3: CSVLTGGINQPQHF

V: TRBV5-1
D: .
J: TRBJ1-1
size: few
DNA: TGCGCCAGCAGCTTGGCCGTAGGAGTGGAAGCTTTCTTT
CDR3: CASSLAVGVEAFF

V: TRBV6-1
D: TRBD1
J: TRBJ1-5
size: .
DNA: TGTGCCAGCAGTGCGACAGGGATTGGCAATCAGCCCCAGCATTTT
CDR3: CASSATGIGNQPQHF

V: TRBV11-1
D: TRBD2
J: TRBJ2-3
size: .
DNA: TGTGCCAGCAGCTTACCCCCATGGCGGGGGGGCACCAGGCCGCAGTATTTT
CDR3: CASSLPPWRGGTRPQYF

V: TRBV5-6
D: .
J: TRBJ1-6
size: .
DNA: TGTGCCAGCAGCTGGGGCACTGACGCCTATAATTCACCCCTCCACTTT
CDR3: CASSWGTDAYNSPLHF

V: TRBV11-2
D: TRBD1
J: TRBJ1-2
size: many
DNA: TGTGCCAGCAGCTTACCGATGACAGGGAGCTATGGCTACACCTTC
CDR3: CASSLPMTGSYGYTF

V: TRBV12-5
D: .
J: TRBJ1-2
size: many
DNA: TGTGCTAGTGGTTTGGTATTAGGGGGGCTCACCTTC
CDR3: CASGLVLGGLTF

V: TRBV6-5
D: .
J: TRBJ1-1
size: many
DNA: TGTGCCAGCAGTTACGCCCGCAAGGGGGCTGAAGCTTTCTTT
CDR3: CASSYARKGAEAFF

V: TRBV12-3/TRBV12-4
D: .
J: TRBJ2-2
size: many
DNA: TGTGCCAGCAAACCTCGGGGGGCGGGGTTAACCGGGGAGCTGTTTTTT
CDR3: CASKPRGAGLTGELFF

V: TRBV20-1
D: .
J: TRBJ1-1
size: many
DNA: TGCAGTGCCCCGCGCGGAGGGTACACTGAAGCTTTCTTT
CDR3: CSAPRGGYTEAFF

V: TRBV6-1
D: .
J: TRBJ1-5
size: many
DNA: TGTGCCAGCAGTGAAGGGTCAGCGCCCAATCAGCCCCAGCATTTT
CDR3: CASSEGSAPNQPQHF

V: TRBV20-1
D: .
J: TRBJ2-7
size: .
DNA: TGCAGTGCCCCCCCAGAGGGGGAGTACGAGCAGTACTTC
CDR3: CSAPPEGEYEQYF